This T cell receptor beta chain was retrieved from a study of cytomegalovirus exposure and HLA in healthy donors. The study's findings and limits: It was 160 or so TCR beta chains that were listed as cytomegalovirus-associated. More clonal expansion characterized HLA-associated TCR beta chains than equally common others in a later analysis. Prior analysis indicated that the majority of TCR beta V segments exhibited productivity approximately 87% or approximately 30% of the time.

The primer mix had 60 Vbeta and 13 Jbeta primers. Data came from immunoSEQ multiplex PCR; TCRdb stores just in-frame clones and leaves some out. The table has under 200,000 clones, around four fifths seen once. In regard to this clone: Its antigen is unknown.

The CDR3 sequence is 13 residues long. Trimming took off 3 bases at V and 11 bases at J, with 13 bases between the two ends. Germline V lookup: CDR1 MNHNS, CDR2 SASEGT. Sequenced input: PBMCs. This clonotype was obtained from a woman between 50 and 59 years old in good health and CMV-seronegative. The V call is TRBV6-1, the J call TRBJ1-4; TRBD1 might be the D (6 bases). Here the CDR3 DNA reads TGTGCCAGCAGTGAGCTAGGACAGCAGAAACTGTTTTTT. Translated, it gives CASSELGQQKLFF.